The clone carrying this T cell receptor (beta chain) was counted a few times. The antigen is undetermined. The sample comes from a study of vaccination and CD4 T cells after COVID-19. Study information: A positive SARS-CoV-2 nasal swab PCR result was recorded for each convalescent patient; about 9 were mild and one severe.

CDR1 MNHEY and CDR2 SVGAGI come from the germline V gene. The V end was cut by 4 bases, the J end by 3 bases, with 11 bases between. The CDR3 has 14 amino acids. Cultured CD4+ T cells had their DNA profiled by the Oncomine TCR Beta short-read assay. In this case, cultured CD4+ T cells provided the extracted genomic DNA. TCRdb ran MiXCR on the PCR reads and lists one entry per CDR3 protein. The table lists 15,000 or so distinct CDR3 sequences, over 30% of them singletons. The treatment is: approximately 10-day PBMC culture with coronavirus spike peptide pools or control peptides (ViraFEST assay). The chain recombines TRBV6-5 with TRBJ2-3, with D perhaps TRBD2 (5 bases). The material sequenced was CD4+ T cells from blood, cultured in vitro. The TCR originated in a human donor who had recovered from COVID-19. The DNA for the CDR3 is TGTGCCAGCAGTTTAGGCGGGCGGACAGATACGCAGTATTTT. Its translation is CASSLGGRTDTQYF.